This T cell receptor beta chain originates from a study of blood T cell repertoires in COVID-19. Whole-study context: T cells, B-cell-depleted T cells, or PBMCs provided the cDNA or gDNA that served as material.

The CDR3 spans 13 residues. The V gene lost 3 bases and the J gene lost 4 bases, with 9 bases spanning the gap. The germline gives CDR1 MNHNS, CDR2 SASEGT. Clones were read by immunoSEQ multiplex PCR, and TCRdb kept only the in-frame ones, dropping some. The sample holds under 400,000 clones; around 88% are singletons and the top ten take 1.5% to 2%. Sequenced sample: peripheral blood. The rearrangement joins TRBV6-1 to TRBJ1-1; possibly TRBD1 for D (5 bases). This TCR was recovered from a woman aged 25 to 45 with COVID-19, enrolled during active disease. The CDR3 sequence is CASSDRGSTEAFF. The CDR3 DNA is TGTGCCAGCAGTGATCGGGGGAGCACTGAAGCTTTCTTT.